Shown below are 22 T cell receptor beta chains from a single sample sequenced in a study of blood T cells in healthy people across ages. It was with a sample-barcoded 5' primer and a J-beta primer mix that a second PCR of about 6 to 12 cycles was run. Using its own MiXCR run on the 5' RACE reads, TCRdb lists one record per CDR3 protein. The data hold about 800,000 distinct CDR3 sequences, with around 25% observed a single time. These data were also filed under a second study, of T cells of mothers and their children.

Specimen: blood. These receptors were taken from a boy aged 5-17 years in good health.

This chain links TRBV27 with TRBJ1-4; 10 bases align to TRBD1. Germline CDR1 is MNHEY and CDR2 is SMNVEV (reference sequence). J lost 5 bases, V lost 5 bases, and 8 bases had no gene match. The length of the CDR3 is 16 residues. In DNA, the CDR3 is TGTGCCAGCAGTCCGGCTGGGGACAGGGGAAATGAAAAACTGTTTTTT. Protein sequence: CASSPAGDRGNEKLFF. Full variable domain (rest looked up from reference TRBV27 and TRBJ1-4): EAQVTQNPRYLITVTGKKLTVTCSQNMNHEYMSWYRQDPGLGLRQIYYSMNVEVTDKGDVPEGYKVSRKEKRNFPLILESPSPNQTSLYFCASSPAGDRGNEKLFFGSGTQLSVL.

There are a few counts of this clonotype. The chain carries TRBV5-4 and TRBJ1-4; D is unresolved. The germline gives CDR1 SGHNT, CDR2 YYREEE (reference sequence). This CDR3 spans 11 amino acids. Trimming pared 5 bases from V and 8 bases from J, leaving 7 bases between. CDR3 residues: CASREGEKLFF. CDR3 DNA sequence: TGTGCCAGCAGGGAGGGAGAAAAACTGTTTTTT.

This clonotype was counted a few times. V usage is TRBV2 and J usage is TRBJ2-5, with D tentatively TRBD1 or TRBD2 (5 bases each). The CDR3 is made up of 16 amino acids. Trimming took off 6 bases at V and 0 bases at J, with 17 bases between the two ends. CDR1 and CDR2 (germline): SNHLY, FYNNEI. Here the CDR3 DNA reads TGTGCCAGCAGAGGTATGGGCTGGGGGAACCAAGAGACCCAGTACTTC. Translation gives CASRGMGWGNQETQYF.

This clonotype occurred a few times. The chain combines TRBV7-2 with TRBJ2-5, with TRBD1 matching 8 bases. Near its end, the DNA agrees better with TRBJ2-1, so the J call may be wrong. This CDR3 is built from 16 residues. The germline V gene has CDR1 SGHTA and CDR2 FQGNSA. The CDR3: CASSLGSGGPEWGQFF. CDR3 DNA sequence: TGTGCCAGCAGCTTGGGCTCAGGGGGCCCGGAATGGGGGCAGTTCTTC.

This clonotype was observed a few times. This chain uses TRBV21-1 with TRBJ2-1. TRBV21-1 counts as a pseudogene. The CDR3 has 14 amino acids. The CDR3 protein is CASSERPFYNEQFF. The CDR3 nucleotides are TGTGCCAGCAGCGAAAGACCATTTTACAATGAGCAGTTCTTC.

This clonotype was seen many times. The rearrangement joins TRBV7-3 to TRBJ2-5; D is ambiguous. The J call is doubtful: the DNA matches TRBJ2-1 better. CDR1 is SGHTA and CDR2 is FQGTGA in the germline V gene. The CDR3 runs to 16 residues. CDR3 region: CASSLDMGSAVGEQFF. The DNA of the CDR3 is TGTGCCAGCAGCTTAGATATGGGTTCTGCGGTCGGGGAGCAGTTCTTC.

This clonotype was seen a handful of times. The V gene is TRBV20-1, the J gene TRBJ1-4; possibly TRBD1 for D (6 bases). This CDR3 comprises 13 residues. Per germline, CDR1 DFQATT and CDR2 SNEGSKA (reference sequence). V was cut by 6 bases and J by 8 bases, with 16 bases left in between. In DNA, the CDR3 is TGCAGTGCGGAACACAGGGTTCAGGAAAAACTGTTTTTT. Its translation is CSAEHRVQEKLFF.

DNA for the CDR3: TGTGCCACCAGTGATGGTATTGAAGCTTTCTTT. Protein: CATSDGIEAFF. The rearrangement joins TRBV24-1 to TRBJ1-1, with no clear D. V was cut by 3 bases and J by 7 bases, with 5 bases left in between. In germline, CDR1 is KGHDR, CDR2 SFDVKD. CDR3 size: 11 residues.

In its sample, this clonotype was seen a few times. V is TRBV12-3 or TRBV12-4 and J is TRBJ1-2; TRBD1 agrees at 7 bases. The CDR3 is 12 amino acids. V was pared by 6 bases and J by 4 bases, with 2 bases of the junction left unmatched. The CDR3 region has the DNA TGTGCCAGCAGCCGGACAGGCTATGGCTACACCTTC. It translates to CASSRTGYGYTF.

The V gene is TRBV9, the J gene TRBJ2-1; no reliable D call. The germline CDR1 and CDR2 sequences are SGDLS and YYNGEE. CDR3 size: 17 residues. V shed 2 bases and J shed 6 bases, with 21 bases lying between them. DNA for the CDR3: TGTGCCAGCAGCGTTACCAGGACCGGCGGCTGGGGCAATGAGCAGTTCTTC. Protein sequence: CASSVTRTGGWGNEQFF.

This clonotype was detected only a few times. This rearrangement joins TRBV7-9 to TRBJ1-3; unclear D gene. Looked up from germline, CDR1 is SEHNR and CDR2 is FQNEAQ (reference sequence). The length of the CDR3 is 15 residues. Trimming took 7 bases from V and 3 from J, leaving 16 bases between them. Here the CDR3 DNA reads TGTGCCAGCACCTCTCCCTCTGGGGTTGGAAACACCATATATTTT. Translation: CASTSPSGVGNTIYF.

DNA for the CDR3: TGTGCCAGCAGCTTAGGCCCCTCCAGGGGCACCGGGGAGCTGTTTTTT. The encoded protein is CASSLGPSRGTGELFF. V gene TRBV7-3 combines with J gene TRBJ2-2; D possibly corresponds to TRBD1 (6 bases). V lost 2 bases and J 4 bases, leaving 14 bases between the germline ends. CDR1 and CDR2 from the germline V gene are SGHTA and FQGTGA. CDR3 length: 16 residues.

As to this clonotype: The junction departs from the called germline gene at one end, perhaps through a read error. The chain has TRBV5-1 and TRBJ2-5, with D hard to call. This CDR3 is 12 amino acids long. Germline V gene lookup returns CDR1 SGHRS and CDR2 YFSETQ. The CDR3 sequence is CASSSTKFELIF. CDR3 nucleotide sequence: TGCGCCAGCAGCTCCACTAAGTTTGAGTTGATCTTC.

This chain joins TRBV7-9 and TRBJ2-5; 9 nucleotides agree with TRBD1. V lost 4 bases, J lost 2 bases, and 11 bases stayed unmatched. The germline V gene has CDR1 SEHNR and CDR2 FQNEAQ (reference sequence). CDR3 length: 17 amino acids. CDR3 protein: CASSWGQGGRGQETQYF. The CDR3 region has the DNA TGTGCCAGCAGCTGGGGACAGGGAGGGAGAGGGCAAGAGACCCAGTACTTC.

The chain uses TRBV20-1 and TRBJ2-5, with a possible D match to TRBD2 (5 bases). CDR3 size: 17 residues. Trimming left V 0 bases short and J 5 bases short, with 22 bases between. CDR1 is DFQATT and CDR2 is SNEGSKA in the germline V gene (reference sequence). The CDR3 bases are TGCAGTGCTAGAGATGGGTCAAGCGTAGGGCGCGGGGAGACCCAGTACTTC. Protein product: CSARDGSSVGRGETQYF.

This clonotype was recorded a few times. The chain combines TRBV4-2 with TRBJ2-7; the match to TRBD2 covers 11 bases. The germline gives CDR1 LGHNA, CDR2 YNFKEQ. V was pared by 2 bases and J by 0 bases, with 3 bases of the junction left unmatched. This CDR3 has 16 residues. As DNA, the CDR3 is TGTGCCAGCAGCCAAATAGCGGGGGGGAGCTCCTACGAGCAGTACTTC. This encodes CASSQIAGGSSYEQYF.

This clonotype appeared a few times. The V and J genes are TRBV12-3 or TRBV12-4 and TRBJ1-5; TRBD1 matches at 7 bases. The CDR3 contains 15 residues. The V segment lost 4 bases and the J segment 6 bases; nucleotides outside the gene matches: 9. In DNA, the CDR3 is TGTGCCAGCAGTTATTTCATGGCAGGGGGTCAGCCCCAGCATTTT. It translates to CASSYFMAGGQPQHF.

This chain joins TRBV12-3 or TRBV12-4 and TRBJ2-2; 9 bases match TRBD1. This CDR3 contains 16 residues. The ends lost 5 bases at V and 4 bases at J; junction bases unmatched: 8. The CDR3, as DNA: TGTGCCAGCAGTGTGCCACAGGGGGCTTTCACCGGGGAGCTGTTTTTT. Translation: CASSVPQGAFTGELFF.

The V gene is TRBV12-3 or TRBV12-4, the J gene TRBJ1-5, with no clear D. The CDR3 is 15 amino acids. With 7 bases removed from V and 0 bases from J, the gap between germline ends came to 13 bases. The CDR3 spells CASNSEHNSNQPQHF. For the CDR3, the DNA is TGTGCCAGCAATTCAGAGCACAATAGCAATCAGCCCCAGCATTTT.

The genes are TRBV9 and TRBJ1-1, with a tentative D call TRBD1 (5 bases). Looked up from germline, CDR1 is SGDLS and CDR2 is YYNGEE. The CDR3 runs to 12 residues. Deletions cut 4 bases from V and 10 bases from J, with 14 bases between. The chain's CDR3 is CASSPGGGPAFF. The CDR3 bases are TGTGCCAGCAGCCCGGGGGGAGGACCAGCTTTCTTT.

The CDR3 protein is CASSEGQRDRIFYNSGDEQFF. The CDR3 DNA reads as TGTGCCAGCAGCGAAGGCCAGCGGGACAGGATATTCTACAATTCTGGGGATGAGCAGTTCTTC. This sequence joins TRBV11-2 and TRBJ2-5, with D perhaps matching TRBD1 (8 bases). The J call could be wrong; TRBJ2-1 is a better fit for the DNA end. The CDR3 covers 21 residues. CDR1 is SGHAT and CDR2 is FQNNGV in the germline V gene.

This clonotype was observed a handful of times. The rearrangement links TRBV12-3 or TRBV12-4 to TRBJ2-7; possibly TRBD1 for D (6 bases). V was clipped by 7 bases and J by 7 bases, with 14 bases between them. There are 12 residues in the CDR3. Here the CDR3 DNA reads TGTGCCAGCATAGACAGGTCAGGTGAGCAGTACTTC. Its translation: CASIDRSGEQYF.